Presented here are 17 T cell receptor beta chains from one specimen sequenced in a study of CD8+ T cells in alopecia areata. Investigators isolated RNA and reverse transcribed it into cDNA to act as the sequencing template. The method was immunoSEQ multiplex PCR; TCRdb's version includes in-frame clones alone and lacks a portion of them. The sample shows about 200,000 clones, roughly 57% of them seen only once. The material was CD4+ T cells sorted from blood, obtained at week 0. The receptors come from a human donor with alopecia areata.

In DNA form, the CDR3 reads TGTGCCAGCAGTGGGCAGTACAATCAGCCCCAGCATTTT. Protein: CASSGQYNQPQHF. The V call is TRBV6-6, the J call TRBJ1-5; D remains unclear. The CDR3 is made up of 13 amino acids. From germline, CDR1 is MNHNY and CDR2 SVGAGI (reference sequence). V dropped 5 bases and J dropped 3 bases, with 8 bases sitting between them.

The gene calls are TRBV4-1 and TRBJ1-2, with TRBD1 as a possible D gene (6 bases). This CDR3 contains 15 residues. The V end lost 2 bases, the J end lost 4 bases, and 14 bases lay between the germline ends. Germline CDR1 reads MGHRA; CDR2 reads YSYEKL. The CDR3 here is CASSQLPDSLYGYTF. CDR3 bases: TGCGCCAGCAGCCAACTACCGGACAGCCTCTATGGCTACACCTTC.

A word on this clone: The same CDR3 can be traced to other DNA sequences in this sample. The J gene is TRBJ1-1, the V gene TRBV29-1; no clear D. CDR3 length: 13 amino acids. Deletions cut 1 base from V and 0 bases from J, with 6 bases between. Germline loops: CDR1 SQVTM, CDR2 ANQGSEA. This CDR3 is CSVEGVLNTEAFF. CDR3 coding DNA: TGCAGCGTTGAAGGGGTCTTGAACACTGAAGCTTTCTTT.

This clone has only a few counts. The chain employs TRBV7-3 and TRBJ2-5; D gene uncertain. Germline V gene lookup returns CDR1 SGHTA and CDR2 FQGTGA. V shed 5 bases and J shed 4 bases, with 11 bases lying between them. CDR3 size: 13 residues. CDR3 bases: TGTGCCAGCAGCCCCGGAGATACAGAGACCCAGTACTTC. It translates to CASSPGDTETQYF.

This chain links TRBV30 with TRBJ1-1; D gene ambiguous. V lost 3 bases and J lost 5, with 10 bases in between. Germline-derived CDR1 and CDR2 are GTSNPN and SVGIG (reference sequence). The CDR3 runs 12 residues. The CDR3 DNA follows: TGTGCCTGGAGCCGAAGCGGGACTGAAGCTTTCTTT. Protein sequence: CAWSRSGTEAFF.

The CDR3, as DNA: TGTGCCAGCACCCCGGGACTCTATGGCTACACCTTC. Amino acids: CASTPGLYGYTF. The chain employs TRBV28 and TRBJ1-2; the D gene is possibly TRBD1 (5 bases). CDR1 is MDHEN and CDR2 is SYDVKM in the germline V gene. The germline V and J ends were trimmed by 7 bases and 4 bases, with 10 bases remaining between them. CDR3 length: 12 residues.

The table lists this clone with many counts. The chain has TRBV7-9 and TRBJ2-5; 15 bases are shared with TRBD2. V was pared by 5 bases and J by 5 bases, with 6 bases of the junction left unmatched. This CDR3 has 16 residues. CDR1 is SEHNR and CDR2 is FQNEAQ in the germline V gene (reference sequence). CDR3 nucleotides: TGTGCCAGCAGCCCGGGACTAGCGGGGGGTCTGGAGACCCAGTACTTC. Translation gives CASSPGLAGGLETQYF.

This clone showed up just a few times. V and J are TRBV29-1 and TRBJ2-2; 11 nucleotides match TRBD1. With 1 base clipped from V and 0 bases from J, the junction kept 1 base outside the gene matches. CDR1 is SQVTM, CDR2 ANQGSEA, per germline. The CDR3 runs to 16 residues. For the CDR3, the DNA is TGCAGCGTTGAAGGGACAGGGGGCTCGAACACCGGGGAGCTGTTTTTT. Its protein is CSVEGTGGSNTGELFF.

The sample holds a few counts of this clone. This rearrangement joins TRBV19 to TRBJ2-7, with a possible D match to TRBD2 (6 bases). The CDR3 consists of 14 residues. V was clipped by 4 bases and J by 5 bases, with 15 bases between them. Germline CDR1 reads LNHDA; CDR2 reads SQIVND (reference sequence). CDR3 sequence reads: CASSTGLRRNEQYF. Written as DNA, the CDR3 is TGTGCCAGTAGTACGGGACTCCGTCGCAACGAGCAGTACTTC.

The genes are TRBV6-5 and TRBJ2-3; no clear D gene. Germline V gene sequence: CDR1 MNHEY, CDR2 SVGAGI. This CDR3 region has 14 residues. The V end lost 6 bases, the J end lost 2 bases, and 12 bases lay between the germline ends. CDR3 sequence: CASRIARDTDTQYF. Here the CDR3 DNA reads TGTGCCAGCAGGATAGCTAGGGACACAGATACGCAGTATTTT.

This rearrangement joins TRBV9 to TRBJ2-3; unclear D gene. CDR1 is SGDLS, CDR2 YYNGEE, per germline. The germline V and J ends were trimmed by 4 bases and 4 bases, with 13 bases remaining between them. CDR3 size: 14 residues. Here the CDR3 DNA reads TGTGCCAGCAGCCCCTGGACCAAGCCAGATACGCAGTATTTT. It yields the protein CASSPWTKPDTQYF. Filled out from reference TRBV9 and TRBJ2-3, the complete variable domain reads DSGVTQTPKHLITATGQRVTLRCSPRSGDLSVYWYQQSLDQGLQFLIQYYNGEERAKGNILERFSAQQFPDLHSELNLSSLELGDSALYFCASSPWTKPDTQYFGPGTRLTVL.

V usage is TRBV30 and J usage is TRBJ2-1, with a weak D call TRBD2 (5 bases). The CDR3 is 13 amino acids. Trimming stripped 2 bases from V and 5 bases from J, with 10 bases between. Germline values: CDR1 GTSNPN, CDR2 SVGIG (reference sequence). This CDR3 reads CAWSSGLDNEQFF. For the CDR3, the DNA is TGTGCCTGGAGTAGCGGTTTAGACAATGAGCAGTTCTTC.

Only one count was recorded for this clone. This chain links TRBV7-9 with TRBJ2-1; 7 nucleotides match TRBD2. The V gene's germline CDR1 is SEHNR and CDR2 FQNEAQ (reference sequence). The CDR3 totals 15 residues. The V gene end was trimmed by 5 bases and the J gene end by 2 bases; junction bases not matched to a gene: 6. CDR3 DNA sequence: TGTGCCAGCAGCCGTGGGGCGGGGGCCTACAATGAGCAGTTCTTC. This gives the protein CASSRGAGAYNEQFF.

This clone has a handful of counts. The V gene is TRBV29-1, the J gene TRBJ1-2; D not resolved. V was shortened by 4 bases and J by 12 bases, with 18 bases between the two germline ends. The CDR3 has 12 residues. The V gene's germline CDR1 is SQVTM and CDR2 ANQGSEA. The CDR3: CSVAPSGRRDTF. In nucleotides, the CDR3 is TGCAGCGTTGCGCCCTCAGGCCGGCGGGACACCTTC.

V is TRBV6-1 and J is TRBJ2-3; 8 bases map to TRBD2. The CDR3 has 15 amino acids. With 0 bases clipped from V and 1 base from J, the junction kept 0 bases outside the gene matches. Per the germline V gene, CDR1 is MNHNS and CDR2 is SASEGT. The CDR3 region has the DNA TGTGCCAGCAGTGAAGCGCGGGGGGGCACAGATACGCAGTATTTT. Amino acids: CASSEARGGTDTQYF.

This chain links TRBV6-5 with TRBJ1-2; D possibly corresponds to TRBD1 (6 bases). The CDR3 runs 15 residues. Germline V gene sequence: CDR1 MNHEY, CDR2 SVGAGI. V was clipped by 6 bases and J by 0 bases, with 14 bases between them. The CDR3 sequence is CASRSTGGPNYGYTF. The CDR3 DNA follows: TGTGCCAGCAGATCGACCGGGGGGCCTAACTATGGCTACACCTTC.

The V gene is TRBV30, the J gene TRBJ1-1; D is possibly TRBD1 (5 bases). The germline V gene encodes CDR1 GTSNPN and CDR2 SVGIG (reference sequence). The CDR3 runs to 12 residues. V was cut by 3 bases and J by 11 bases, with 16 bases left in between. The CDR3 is CAWRMEGTGAFF. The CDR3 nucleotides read TGTGCCTGGAGAATGGAGGGGACCGGGGCTTTCTTT.